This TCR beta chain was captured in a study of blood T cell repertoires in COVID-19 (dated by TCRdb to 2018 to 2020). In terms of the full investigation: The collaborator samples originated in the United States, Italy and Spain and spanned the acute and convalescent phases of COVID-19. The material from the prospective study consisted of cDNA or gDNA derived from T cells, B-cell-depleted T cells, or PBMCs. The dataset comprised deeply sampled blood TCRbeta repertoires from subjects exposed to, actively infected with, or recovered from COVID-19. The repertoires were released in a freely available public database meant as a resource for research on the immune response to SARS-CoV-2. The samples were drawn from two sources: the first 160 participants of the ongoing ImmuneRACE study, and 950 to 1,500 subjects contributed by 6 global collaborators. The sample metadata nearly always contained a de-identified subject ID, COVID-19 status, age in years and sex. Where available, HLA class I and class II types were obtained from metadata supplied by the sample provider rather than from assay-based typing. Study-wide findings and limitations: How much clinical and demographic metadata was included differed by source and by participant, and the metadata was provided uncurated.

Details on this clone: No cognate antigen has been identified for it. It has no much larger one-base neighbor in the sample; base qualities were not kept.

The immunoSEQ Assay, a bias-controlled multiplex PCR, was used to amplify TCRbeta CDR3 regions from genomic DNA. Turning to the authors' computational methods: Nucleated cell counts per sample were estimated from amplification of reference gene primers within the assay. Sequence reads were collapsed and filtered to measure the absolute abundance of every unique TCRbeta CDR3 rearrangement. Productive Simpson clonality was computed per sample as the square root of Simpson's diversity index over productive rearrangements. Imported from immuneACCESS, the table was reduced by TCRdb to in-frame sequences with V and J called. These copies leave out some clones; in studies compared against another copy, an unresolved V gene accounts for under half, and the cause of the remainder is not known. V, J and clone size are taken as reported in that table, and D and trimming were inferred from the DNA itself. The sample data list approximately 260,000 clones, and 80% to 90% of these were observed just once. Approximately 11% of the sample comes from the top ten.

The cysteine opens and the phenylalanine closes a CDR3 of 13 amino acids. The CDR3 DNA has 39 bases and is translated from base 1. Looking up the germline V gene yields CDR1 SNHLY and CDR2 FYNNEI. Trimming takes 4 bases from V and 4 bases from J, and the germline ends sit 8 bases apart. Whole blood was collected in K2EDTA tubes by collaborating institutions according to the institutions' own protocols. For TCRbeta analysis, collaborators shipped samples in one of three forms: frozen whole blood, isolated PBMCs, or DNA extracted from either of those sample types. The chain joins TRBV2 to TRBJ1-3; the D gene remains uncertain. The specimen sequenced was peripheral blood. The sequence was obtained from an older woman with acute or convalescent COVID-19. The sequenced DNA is TGTGCCAGCAGTGCCAGTTCCGGAAACACCATATATTTT. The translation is CASSASSGNTIYF.